This note documents a single TCR beta chain sequence. This CDR3 has 14 residues. Trimming cost V 1 base and J 5 bases, with 12 bases left between them. Germline-derived CDR1 and CDR2 are SGHKS and YYEKEE (reference sequence). Splitting of each subset's genomic DNA was done evenly across several immunoSEQ plates. Assay used: immunoSEQ multiplex PCR; TCRdb lists only in-frame clones, some missing. The sample holds 2,500,000 or so clones, 80% to 95% seen once. This sample stems from a study of shared clonotypes between healthy human individuals. The chain joins TRBV5-5 to TRBJ1-2; a weak D match, TRBD1 (5 bases). Sequenced: naive CD4+ T cells from PBMCs. Subset: CD45RA+ positively selected. The sequence was obtained from a man younger than 30 in good health. Some clones in this sample may be carry-over from other donors' samples. The CDR3 protein is CASSLRGTFYGYTF. CDR3 nucleotide sequence: TGTGCCAGCAGCTTGAGAGGGACTTTTTATGGCTACACCTTC.